This T cell receptor beta chain was retrieved from a study of CD8+ T cells in alopecia areata. The sample's treatment: oral pan-JAK inhibitor, 5-10 mg twice daily. Sequencing used cDNA as its template, made by extracting RNA and reverse transcribing it. Profiled with immunoSEQ multiplex PCR; TCRdb holds only in-frame clones, not every one. The sample consists of hundreds of thousands of clones, roughly two fifths of them appearing once. The origin of this receptor is a human donor with alopecia areata. This material consisted of CD4+ T cells sorted from blood, taken at approximately week 30, from a patient treated with tofacitinib.

DNA for the CDR3: TGTGCCAGCAGGAACACCGGGGAGCTGTTTTTT. This gives the protein CASRNTGELFF. The gene calls are TRBV2 and TRBJ2-2; D is uncertain. The CDR3 spans 11 residues. Germline V gives CDR1 SNHLY, CDR2 FYNNEI. V lost 6 bases and J 1 base, leaving 0 bases between the germline ends.